Following are 27 T cell receptor beta chains from one sample sequenced in a study of blood T cells in healthy people across ages. It was with a sample-barcoded 5' primer and a J-beta primer mix that a second PCR of about 7 to 12 cycles was run. From the 5' RACE reads, TCRdb called clonotypes with MiXCR, one entry per CDR3 protein. This sample has fewer than 1,000,000 distinct CDR3 sequences, with under 55% found just once. Sequencing input: blood. Every receptor here comes from a man aged 55-75 years in good health.

The V gene is TRBV7-2, the J gene TRBJ2-5, with 8 bases matching TRBD2. Germline CDR1 reads SGHTA; CDR2 reads FQGNSA. The CDR3 has 16 residues. V lost 4 bases, J lost 0 bases, and 7 bases stayed unmatched. The chain's CDR3 is CASSSGGPSYQETQYF. The CDR3 DNA follows: TGTGCCAGCAGCTCGGGGGGGCCGAGTTACCAAGAGACCCAGTACTTC.

This clonotype came up a few times. This sequence joins TRBV7-9 and TRBJ1-4; 10 bases map to TRBD1. This CDR3 has 15 amino acids. Trimming cost V 5 bases and J 7 bases; bases outside gene matches: 7. The germline V gene encodes CDR1 SEHNR and CDR2 FQNEAQ (reference sequence). CDR3 sequence reads: CASSLAGTGVEKLFF. The CDR3 bases are TGTGCCAGCAGCCTCGCCGGGACAGGGGTTGAAAAACTGTTTTTT.

The rearrangement uses TRBV29-1 and TRBJ2-3; the D is unclear. The V and J ends lost 5 bases and 8 bases respectively, with 11 bases between them. The germline V gene encodes CDR1 SQVTM and CDR2 ANQGSEA. CDR3 length: 11 residues. CDR3 nucleotide sequence: TGCAGCGTTCGGACGGACGGTACGCAGTATTTT. It yields the protein CSVRTDGTQYF.

The V call is TRBV9, the J call TRBJ1-2; possibly TRBD1 for D (6 bases). Trimming stripped 4 bases from V and 4 bases from J, with 20 bases between. CDR1 is SGDLS, CDR2 YYNGEE, per germline. The CDR3 sequence is 16 residues long. CDR3 sequence reads: CASSPSPLGQFYGYTF. The DNA of the CDR3 is TGTGCCAGCAGCCCATCCCCCCTTGGACAGTTCTATGGCTACACCTTC.

This clonotype has just a few counts. The J gene is TRBJ1-1, the V gene TRBV27; 7 bases map to TRBD1. With V trimmed by 6 bases and J by 8 bases, 9 bases remained unmatched. Germline lookup yields CDR1 MNHEY and CDR2 SMNVEV (reference sequence). CDR3 length: 13 amino acids. The CDR3 DNA follows: TGTGCCAGCAGCCTTTTTGCGGGACAGGAAGCTTTCTTT. Translated, it gives CASSLFAGQEAFF.

This clonotype has a single count. The rearrangement joins TRBV11-3 to TRBJ1-6; tentative D call: TRBD1 (6 bases). The CDR3 is 14 amino acids. Germline assignment: CDR1 SGHNT and CDR2 YENEEA. The V end lost 4 bases, the J end lost 7 bases, and 11 bases lay between the germline ends. CDR3 sequence (DNA): TGTGCCAGCAGCTCCGACAGGCTAAATTCACCCCTCCACTTT. Translating it yields CASSSDRLNSPLHF.

This sequence joins TRBV25-1 and TRBJ2-5; a possible D gene is TRBD1 (6 bases). The V end lost 5 bases, the J end lost 2 bases, and 15 bases lay between the germline ends. Germline lookup yields CDR1 MGHDK and CDR2 SYGVNS. The CDR3 sequence is 15 residues long. CDR3 sequence reads: CASSLGQILQETQYF. CDR3 nucleotides: TGTGCCAGCAGTCTCGGACAGATACTTCAAGAGACCCAGTACTTC.

This clonotype was found a few times. J is TRBJ2-7 and V is TRBV6-5; D not certain. Trimming removed 5 bases from V and 0 bases from J, with 8 bases in between. Germline V CDR1 and CDR2: MNHEY, SVGAGI. The CDR3 has 13 amino acids. The CDR3 DNA is TGTGCCAGCAGTATCCAGGACTCCTACGAGCAGTACTTC. This encodes CASSIQDSYEQYF.

V usage is TRBV6-2 or TRBV6-3 and J usage is TRBJ2-7; a possible D gene is TRBD1 (5 bases). Germline loops: CDR1 MNHEY, CDR2 SVGEGT. Between the trimmed V and J ends, which lost 5 bases and 0 bases, there was a span of 17 bases. The CDR3 runs 16 residues. The chain's CDR3 is CASSPTVALSSYEQYF. DNA for the CDR3: TGTGCCAGCAGTCCGACAGTCGCCTTGAGCTCCTACGAGCAGTACTTC.

This clonotype has at least ten counts. The chain uses TRBV7-2 and TRBJ2-4, with D maybe TRBD1 (5 bases). The CDR3 runs 13 residues. Germline CDR1 SGHTA, CDR2 FQGNSA. V dropped 5 bases and J dropped 8 bases, with 13 bases sitting between them. CDR3 nucleotides: TGTGCCAGCAGCCCAAATGACAGATACATTCAGTACTTC. This translates into CASSPNDRYIQYF.

The J gene is TRBJ1-5, the V gene TRBV2; a weak D match, TRBD1 (6 bases). The V gene lost 8 bases and the J gene lost 0 bases, with 14 bases spanning the gap. Germline lookup yields CDR1 SNHLY and CDR2 FYNNEI. The CDR3 contains 15 residues. The CDR3 region is CASRQADYSNQPQHF. Written as DNA, the CDR3 is TGTGCCAGCCGACAGGCAGATTATAGCAATCAGCCCCAGCATTTT.

J is TRBJ2-7 and V is TRBV29-1, with D unclear. The DNA end favors TRBJ2-5, so the J call may be wrong. The CDR3 length is 13 residues. CDR1 and CDR2 (germline): SQVTM, ANQGSEA. The CDR3 DNA sequence: TGCAGCGTTGAAGGGGTGGGGTCGTTGACCCAGTACTTC. This gives the protein CSVEGVGSLTQYF.

V usage is TRBV2 and J usage is TRBJ2-1; D is unresolved. Looked up from germline, CDR1 is SNHLY and CDR2 is FYNNEI. V gave up 4 bases and J gave up 5 bases, with 12 bases separating them. CDR3 length equals 14 residues. The chain's CDR3 is CASSGSRIDNEQFF. DNA for the CDR3: TGTGCCAGCAGTGGGTCTAGGATTGACAATGAGCAGTTCTTC.

The gene calls are TRBV6-2 or TRBV6-3 and TRBJ2-7, with D possibly TRBD1 on 6 matching bases. There are 16 residues in the CDR3. The V gene's germline CDR1 is MNHEY and CDR2 SVGEGT. Trimming stripped 10 bases from V and 2 bases from J, with 24 bases between. The CDR3 here is CATYPVVGQRTYEQYF. CDR3 in DNA: TGTGCCACCTACCCCGTTGTTGGACAGAGGACCTACGAGCAGTACTTC.

In its sample, this clonotype was seen a few times. The rearrangement joins TRBV13 to TRBJ2-7; 10 bases align to TRBD1. This CDR3 is built from 15 residues. The V and J ends lost 2 bases and 3 bases, in that order; junction bases with no gene match: 4. Per the germline V gene, CDR1 is PRHDT and CDR2 is FYEKMQ (reference sequence). The CDR3 DNA reads as TGTGCCAGCAGCTTAACGAGGACAGGGGGCTACGAGCAGTACTTC. Amino acid sequence: CASSLTRTGGYEQYF.

The chain employs TRBV12-3 or TRBV12-4 and TRBJ2-5; 7 bases line up with TRBD1. This CDR3 contains 12 residues. The V segment lost 5 bases and the J segment 9 bases; nucleotides outside the gene matches: 6. The CDR3 loop is CASSLTGEAQYF. CDR3 bases: TGTGCCAGCAGTCTCACAGGGGAAGCCCAGTACTTC.

This clonotype was counted only a few times. The CDR3 loop is CASSLMSGAIETQYF. The CDR3 DNA reads as TGTGCCAGCAGCCTAATGTCCGGGGCTATAGAGACCCAGTACTTC. The chain uses TRBV7-6 and TRBJ2-5, with D possibly called TRBD1 or TRBD2 (5 bases each). The germline V gene encodes CDR1 SGHVS and CDR2 FNYEAQ. This CDR3 comprises 15 residues. V dropped 5 bases and J dropped 4 bases, with 17 bases sitting between them.

The rearrangement links TRBV6-2 or TRBV6-3 to TRBJ2-1; D is unresolved. Trimming took off 0 bases at V and 0 bases at J, with 9 bases between the two ends. CDR3 length equals 16 residues. Germline V gene lookup returns CDR1 MNHEY and CDR2 SVGEGT. CDR3 nucleotide sequence: TGTGCCAGCAGTTACTCGAGCCCAAACTCCTACAATGAGCAGTTCTTC. Amino acid sequence: CASSYSSPNSYNEQFF.

Notes on this clonotype: At one boundary the junction diverges from the germline segment, which might be a read error. The V call is TRBV12-3 or TRBV12-4, the J call TRBJ2-3; D is unresolved. CDR3 length: 12 amino acids. The CDR3, as DNA: TGTGCCAGCAGCCAGAGCACAGATACGGAGTATTTT. Translated, it gives CASSQSTDTEYF.

The chain recombines TRBV12-3 or TRBV12-4 with TRBJ2-7, with D tentatively TRBD2 (5 bases). Trimming pared 3 bases from V and 7 bases from J, leaving 19 bases between. There are 15 residues in the CDR3. This CDR3 reads CASSFQPGINNEQYF. DNA of the CDR3: TGTGCCAGCAGTTTTCAACCGGGGATCAACAATGAGCAGTACTTC.

DNA for the CDR3: TGTGCCAGCAGCCCTCCCTTTACGTGGGTCCCGGAGCAGTACTTC. Encoded protein: CASSPPFTWVPEQYF. This chain connects TRBV6-2 or TRBV6-3 to TRBJ2-7; unclear D gene. CDR1 MNHEY and CDR2 SVGEGT come from the germline V gene. This CDR3 is 15 amino acids long. V lost 6 bases and J lost 7, with 22 bases in between.

CDR3 sequence: CASSYYRTTKETQFF. The CDR3 nucleotides read TGTGCCAGCAGTTACTACAGGACGACAAAAGAGACCCAGTTCTTC. V usage is TRBV6-2 or TRBV6-3 and J usage is TRBJ2-1; maybe TRBD1 (5 bases). The CDR3 sequence is 15 residues long. V shed 1 base and J shed 13 bases, with 20 bases lying between them. Germline values: CDR1 MNHEY, CDR2 SVGEGT.

This chain connects TRBV6-6 to TRBJ2-1, with D perhaps matching TRBD1 (6 bases). This CDR3 contains 12 residues. The V end was cut by 4 bases, the J end by 12 bases, with 13 bases between. Per the germline V gene, CDR1 is MNHNY and CDR2 is SVGAGI (reference sequence). The CDR3 coding sequence is TGTGCCAGCAGTTTAGACAGGACTTCGCAGTTCTTC. Translation gives CASSLDRTSQFF.

V gene TRBV7-2 combines with J gene TRBJ2-7; a weak D match, TRBD2 (7 bases). The J call may be wrong; the DNA end is better matched by TRBJ2-5. The CDR3 loop spans 16 amino acids. Germline CDR1 is SGHTA and CDR2 is FQGNSA. CDR3 nucleotides: TGTGCCAGCAGCTTAGAGGGGGACTACCGGAGGGAGACCCAGTACTTC. Its translation: CASSLEGDYRRETQYF.

This clonotype was seen a single time. This sequence joins TRBV3-1 and TRBJ1-1; D is undetermined. The V gene lost 5 bases and the J gene lost 4 bases, with 8 bases spanning the gap. There are 12 residues in the CDR3. Germline CDR1 and CDR2: LGHDT and YNNKEL (reference sequence). CDR3 residues: CASSRSSTEAFF. CDR3 in DNA: TGTGCCAGCAGCAGAAGTAGCACTGAAGCTTTCTTT.

CDR3 loop: CSARGDRGFNQPQHF. CDR3 nucleotide sequence: TGCAGTGCTAGGGGGGACAGGGGATTCAATCAGCCCCAGCATTTT. V usage is TRBV20-1 and J usage is TRBJ1-5, with 10 bases matching TRBD1. J gave up 3 bases and V 3 bases, and 5 bases lay outside the gene matches. This CDR3 comprises 15 residues. CDR1 and CDR2 from the germline V gene are DFQATT and SNEGSKA (reference sequence).

This clonotype was counted many times. The rearrangement links TRBV7-2 to TRBJ2-7, with unresolved D. V was pared by 1 base and J by 3 bases, with 7 bases between. Per the germline V gene, CDR1 is SGHTA and CDR2 is FQGNSA. This CDR3 has 13 residues. In DNA form, the CDR3 reads TGTGCCAGCAGCTTAGGAATCCGCTACGAGCAGTACTTC. Translated, it gives CASSLGIRYEQYF.